A single sample gave rise to the 19 T cell receptor beta chains below, sequenced in a study of shared clonotypes between healthy human individuals. TCRdb's copy holds only in-frame clones and misses some; the assay was immunoSEQ multiplex PCR. Of 1.5 million to 2.5 million clones in the sample, about 95% were seen once. Terminally differentiated effector memory CD45RA+ cells were excluded from the naive CD8 cells, which were CD45RO-negative and positively selected for CCR7. Input material: naive CD8+ T cells sorted from blood. These receptors were obtained from a man in his late teens or twenties in good health.

A remark on this clone: Other nucleotide sequences in the sample specify the same CDR3. V is TRBV4-1 and J is TRBJ1-5, with no clear D. CDR1 MGHRA and CDR2 YSYEKL come from the germline V gene. This CDR3 contains 14 residues. V dropped 1 base and J dropped 6 bases, with 10 bases sitting between them. The CDR3 region is CASSQVGGIQPQHF. As DNA, the CDR3 is TGCGCCAGCAGCCAAGTAGGAGGTATTCAGCCCCAGCATTTT.

As concerns this clone: At the DNA level, this CDR3 is encoded by other sequences in the same sample as well. This rearrangement joins TRBV4-3 to TRBJ2-7; D remains unclear. The CDR3 loop spans 13 amino acids. CDR1 and CDR2 from the germline V gene are LGHNA and YSLEER. V gave up 0 bases and J gave up 3 bases, with 6 bases separating them. The CDR3 region is CASSQDRFYEQYF. CDR3 coding DNA: TGCGCCAGCAGCCAAGACCGTTTCTACGAGCAGTACTTC.

Concerning this clone itself: Other nucleotide sequences in the sample specify the same CDR3. The rearrangement joins TRBV5-4 to TRBJ2-7; 9 bases agree with TRBD1. The germline V gene encodes CDR1 SGHNT and CDR2 YYREEE (reference sequence). This CDR3 has 15 amino acids. Unmatched junction bases numbered 4, after V lost 2 bases and J lost 1 base. In nucleotides, the CDR3 is TGTGCCAGCAGCTTAGGACAGGGGAAGTCCTACGAGCAGTACTTC. It specifies CASSLGQGKSYEQYF.

The rearrangement uses TRBV12-5 and TRBJ2-1; D is undetermined. The germline V gene encodes CDR1 LGHNT and CDR2 FRNRAP. Trimming removed 3 bases at V and 2 bases at J, with 5 bases between. The CDR3 is made up of 13 amino acids. CDR3 nucleotide sequence: TGTGCTAGTGGTTTAGGAGCCTACAATGAGCAGTTCTTC. It specifies CASGLGAYNEQFF.

V and J are TRBV5-5 and TRBJ2-2; the D is unclear. Germline V gene lookup returns CDR1 SGHKS and CDR2 YYEKEE (reference sequence). This CDR3 contains 13 residues. V dropped 0 bases and J dropped 6 bases, with 6 bases sitting between them. CDR3 nucleotides: TGTGCCAGCAGCTTGGATATATCCGGGGAGCTGTTTTTT. Amino acids: CASSLDISGELFF.

The chain links TRBV5-4 to TRBJ2-5, with D tentatively TRBD1 (5 bases). The V gene lost 4 bases and the J gene lost 3 bases, with 13 bases spanning the gap. This CDR3 region has 14 residues. In germline, CDR1 is SGHNT, CDR2 YYREEE (reference sequence). The CDR3 is CASSQGSNEETQYF. The CDR3 DNA reads TGTGCCAGCAGCCAGGGATCAAACGAAGAGACCCAGTACTTC.

V usage is TRBV19 and J usage is TRBJ1-3, with D possibly matching TRBD1 (5 bases). The CDR3 has 11 amino acids. V gave up 11 bases and J gave up 4 bases, with 9 bases separating them. The V gene's germline CDR1 is LNHDA and CDR2 SQIVND (reference sequence). The CDR3 loop reads CAGDGGNTIYF. Written as DNA, the CDR3 is TGTGCCGGGGACGGCGGAAACACCATATATTTT.

With regard to this clone: This same CDR3 is encoded by further DNA sequences in the sample. This chain links TRBV7-6 with TRBJ2-7; D might be TRBD1 (6 bases). The germline V and J ends were trimmed by 1 base and 3 bases, with 13 bases remaining between them. The CDR3 extends over 15 amino acids. Germline CDR1 reads SGHVS; CDR2 reads FNYEAQ. CDR3 region: CASSLEGGSSYEQYF. The CDR3 DNA reads TGTGCCAGCAGCTTAGAAGGGGGTAGCAGCTACGAGCAGTACTTC.

V gene TRBV4-1 combines with J gene TRBJ1-2, with 7 bases lining up with TRBD1. V trimming: 0 bases; J trimming: 4 bases; junction bases outside the gene matches: 8. Germline CDR1 and CDR2: MGHRA and YSYEKL. The CDR3 is 16 amino acids. This CDR3 reads CASSQERQGVPYGYTF. The CDR3 nucleotides read TGCGCCAGCAGCCAAGAACGACAGGGCGTTCCCTATGGCTACACCTTC.

V gene TRBV29-1 combines with J gene TRBJ2-1; the match to TRBD2 covers 8 bases. CDR1 is SQVTM and CDR2 is ANQGSEA in the germline V gene. The trim removed 7 bases at V and 5 bases at J, leaving 7 bases unmatched. The length of the CDR3 is 13 residues. The DNA of the CDR3 is TGCAGCGGGACCGGGACTAGAGACAATGAGCAGTTCTTC. It specifies CSGTGTRDNEQFF.

This clone appeared a few times. This chain uses TRBV6-1 with TRBJ1-2; D ambiguous. The CDR3 loop spans 13 amino acids. Germline V gene lookup returns CDR1 MNHNS and CDR2 SASEGT. V was shortened by 5 bases and J by 4 bases, with 11 bases between the two germline ends. The CDR3 DNA is TGTGCCAGCAGTCTTAGGTCCCCCTATGGCTACACCTTC. As protein: CASSLRSPYGYTF.

This chain joins TRBV7-2 and TRBJ2-7; unclear D gene. V gave up 5 bases and J gave up 7 bases, with 12 bases separating them. This CDR3 is built from 12 residues. Germline CDR1 SGHTA, CDR2 FQGNSA. The CDR3 nucleotides read TGTGCCAGCAGCCCGCCCGAAGGGGAGCAGTACTTC. Translation: CASSPPEGEQYF.

V is TRBV10-3 and J is TRBJ2-1, with D uncertain. CDR1 and CDR2 from the germline V gene are ENHRY and SYGVKD. V lost 2 bases to trimming and J lost 8 bases, with 13 bases between them. The CDR3 runs 14 residues. DNA for the CDR3: TGTGCCATCAGTGAGCCGGGTCAGCAGGATGAGCAGTTCTTC. Protein: CAISEPGQQDEQFF.

This sequence joins TRBV6-6 and TRBJ2-5; D tentatively fits TRBD1 or TRBD2 (5 bases each). The germline V gene encodes CDR1 MNHNY and CDR2 SVGAGI (reference sequence). V was trimmed by 5 bases and J by 2 bases, leaving 12 bases between them. The CDR3 consists of 14 residues. This chain's CDR3 is CASSGEGPQETQYF. The CDR3, as DNA: TGTGCCAGCAGTGGTGAGGGGCCTCAAGAGACCCAGTACTTC.

The chain recombines TRBV19 with TRBJ2-7; D may correspond to TRBD1 or TRBD2 (5 bases each). The V end was cut by 8 bases, the J end by 0 bases, with 17 bases between. This CDR3 region has 15 residues. Germline CDR1 and CDR2: LNHDA and SQIVND (reference sequence). CDR3 bases: TGTGCCAGTTCGGGGATCCGGGACGCCTCCTACGAGCAGTACTTC. It encodes CASSGIRDASYEQYF.

The chain joins TRBV6-5 to TRBJ1-2, with D uncertain. The length of the CDR3 is 15 residues. Germline V gives CDR1 MNHEY, CDR2 SVGAGI. Trimming took 0 bases from V and 4 from J, leaving 12 bases between them. The CDR3 reads CASSYSNPDAYGYTF. DNA of the CDR3: TGTGCCAGCAGTTACTCGAACCCGGATGCCTATGGCTACACCTTC.

The gene calls are TRBV4-3 and TRBJ1-2; 7 nucleotides line up with TRBD1. CDR3 length: 18 amino acids. CDR1 is LGHNA, CDR2 YSLEER, per germline. J lost 0 bases, V lost 0 bases, and 10 bases had no gene match. The CDR3 protein is CASSQDRQGDRANYGYTF. The CDR3 nucleotides read TGCGCCAGCAGCCAAGATAGGCAGGGAGACAGGGCTAACTATGGCTACACCTTC.

The chain uses TRBV28 and TRBJ2-3; weak D call: TRBD1 (7 bases). CDR1 and CDR2 (germline): MDHEN, SYDVKM. The CDR3 is 17 amino acids. V dropped 2 bases and J dropped 0 bases, with 15 bases sitting between them. The CDR3, as DNA: TGTGCCAGCAGTTTACCCTTGACAGGGACTAGCACAGATACGCAGTATTTT. This encodes CASSLPLTGTSTDTQYF.

The chain carries TRBV27 and TRBJ1-1, with D unclear. V gave up 6 bases and J gave up 0 bases, with 8 bases separating them. The CDR3 length is 13 residues. Germline V gene data show CDR1 as MNHEY and CDR2 as SMNVEV (reference sequence). The CDR3 DNA sequence: TGTGCCAGCAGCTTCTTCATGAACACTGAAGCTTTCTTT. Translating gives CASSFFMNTEAFF.